This TCR beta chain was recorded in a study of T cells in Graves' hyperthyroidism and ophthalmopathy. The overall study: Peripheral blood specimens were obtained at initial diagnosis, prior to any treatment.

Exclusion followed for patients with uncontrolled infection, other autoimmune disease, pregnancy or lactation. V was cut by 0 bases and J by 5 bases, with 9 bases left in between. Germline lookup yields CDR1 DFQATT and CDR2 SNEGSKA (reference sequence). CDR3 length: 13 amino acids. The source material, RNA transcripts, was used to amplify TCR beta CDR3 regions. In the first-round RT-PCR of the TCR CDR3, the HTBI primer set was used. TCRdb reprocessed the multiplex PCR reads with MiXCR, giving one entry per CDR3 protein. This table has under 750,000 distinct CDR3 sequences, 18% appearing once. The sample consisted of blood. V usage is TRBV20-1 and J usage is TRBJ2-3, with unresolved D. This TCR was recovered from a woman between 45 and 65 years old with Graves' hyperthyroidism that later progressed to Graves' ophthalmopathy. The CDR3 DNA reads TGCAGTGCTAGAGATTCCTATGTAGATACGCAGTATTTT. Protein product: CSARDSYVDTQYF.